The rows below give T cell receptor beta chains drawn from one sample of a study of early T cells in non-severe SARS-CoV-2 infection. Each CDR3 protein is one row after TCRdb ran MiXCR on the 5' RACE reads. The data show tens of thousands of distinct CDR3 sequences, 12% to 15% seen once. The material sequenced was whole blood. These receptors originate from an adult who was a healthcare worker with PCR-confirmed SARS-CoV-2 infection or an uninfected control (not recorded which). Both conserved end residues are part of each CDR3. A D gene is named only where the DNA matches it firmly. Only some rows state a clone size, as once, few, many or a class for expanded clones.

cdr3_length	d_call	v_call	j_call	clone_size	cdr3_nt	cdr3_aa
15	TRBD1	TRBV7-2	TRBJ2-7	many	TGTGCCAGCAGCTCCGGGACAGGGAGCTCCTACGAGCAGTACTTC	CASSSGTGSSYEQYF
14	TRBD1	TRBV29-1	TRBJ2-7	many	TGCAGCGTAGGCACTGGGACAGTTTCCCACGAGCAGTACTTC	CSVGTGTVSHEQYF
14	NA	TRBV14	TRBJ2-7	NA	TGTGCCAGCAGCCCGGGACTTAGAGTATCCGAGCAGTACTTC	CASSPGLRVSEQYF
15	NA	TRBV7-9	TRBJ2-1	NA	TGTGCCAGCAGTACAAGGGGTAATTCCTACAATGAGCAGTTCTTC	CASSTRGNSYNEQFF
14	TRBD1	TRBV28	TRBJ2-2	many	TGTGCCAGCAAGGGACAGGGGGACACCGGGGAGCTGTTTTTT	CASKGQGDTGELFF
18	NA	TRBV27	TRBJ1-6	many	TGTGCCAGCAGTCCCCTCGGAGCCTCGTACCCCTATAATTCACCCCTCCACTTT	CASSPLGASYPYNSPLHF
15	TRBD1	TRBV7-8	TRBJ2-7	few	TGTGCCAGCAGCCTCTATCCCGGACAGGGGTACGAGCAGTACTTC	CASSLYPGQGYEQYF
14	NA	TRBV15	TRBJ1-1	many	TGTGCCACCAGCCAAGGACCCACCAGCACTGAAGCTTTCTTT	CATSQGPTSTEAFF
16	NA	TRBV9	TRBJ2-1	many	TGTGCCAGCAGCCTGGCAGGGGGGGGTACATACAATGAGCAGTTCTTC	CASSLAGGGTYNEQFF
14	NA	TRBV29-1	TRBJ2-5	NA	TGCAGCGTTGATTGGGGGGCCGGTATCGAGACCCAGTACTTC	CSVDWGAGIETQYF
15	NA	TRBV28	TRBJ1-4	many	TGTGCCAGCCAGAACCCGGGGCGAGGTAATGAAAAACTGTTTTTT	CASQNPGRGNEKLFF
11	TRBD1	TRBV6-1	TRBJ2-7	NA	TGTGCCAGCCCGGGACAGCAGGTGAAGTACTTC	CASPGQQVKYF
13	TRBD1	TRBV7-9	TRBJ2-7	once	TGTGCCAGCAGCTTAGTGTCGGGACAGGAGCAGTACTTC	CASSLVSGQEQYF
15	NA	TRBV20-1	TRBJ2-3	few	TGCAGTGCTAGCCGGACAGCGACTAGCACAGATACGCAGTATTTT	CSASRTATSTDTQYF
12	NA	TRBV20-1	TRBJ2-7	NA	TGCAGTGCTAGAGGGGACGACCACGAGCAGTACTTC	CSARGDDHEQYF
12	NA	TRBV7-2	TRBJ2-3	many	TGTGCCAGCAGCTTAACCGTAGATACGCAGTATTTT	CASSLTVDTQYF
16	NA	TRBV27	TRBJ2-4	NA	TGTGCCAGCAGTTTATCACAGTCGTCAGCCAAAAACATTCAGTACTTC	CASSLSQSSAKNIQYF
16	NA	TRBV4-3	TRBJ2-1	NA	TGCGCCAGCAGCCAAGCGGCCAGCCGCTCCTACAATGAGCAGTTCTTC	CASSQAASRSYNEQFF
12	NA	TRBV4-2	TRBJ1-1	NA	TGTGCCAGCAGCCAGGGTTACACTGAAGCTTTCTTT	CASSQGYTEAFF
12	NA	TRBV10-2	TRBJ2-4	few	TGCGCCAGCAGTGTAAAGGGTGACATTCAGTACTTC	CASSVKGDIQYF
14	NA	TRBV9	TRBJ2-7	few	TGTGCCAGCAGCGCATTAACAGGGTCCCACGAGCAGTACTTC	CASSALTGSHEQYF
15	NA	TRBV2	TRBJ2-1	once	TGTGCCAGCAGTGAAGCTAAGCCAGCCTACAATGAGCAGTTCTTC	CASSEAKPAYNEQFF
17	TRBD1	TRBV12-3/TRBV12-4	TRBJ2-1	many	TGTGCCAGCAGTCCGAACCTACCGGGACAGGGAACCAATGAGCAGTTCTTC	CASSPNLPGQGTNEQFF
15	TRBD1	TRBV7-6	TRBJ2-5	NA	TGTGCCAGCAGCTCCCCCGGGACAGGGAAAGAGACCCAGTACTTC	CASSSPGTGKETQYF
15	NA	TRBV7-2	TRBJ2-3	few	TGTGTCAGCAGCCCTACGGTGGTCGGGGCAGATACGCAGTATTTT	CVSSPTVVGADTQYF
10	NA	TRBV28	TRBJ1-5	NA	TGTGCCAGCAGTTTACGGCCCCAGCATTTT	CASSLRPQHF
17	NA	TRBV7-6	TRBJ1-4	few	TGTGCCAGCAGCCCCCTCACGGGTAGAGCAACTAATGAAAAACTGTTTTTT	CASSPLTGRATNEKLFF
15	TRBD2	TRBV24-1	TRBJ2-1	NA	TGTGCCACCAGCAGCGCCGCGGGGGGGCGCAATGAGCAGTTCTTC	CATSSAAGGRNEQFF
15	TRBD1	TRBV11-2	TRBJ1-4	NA	TGTGCCAGCAGCTTATCACAGGGGGCGGGAGAAAAACTGTTTTTT	CASSLSQGAGEKLFF
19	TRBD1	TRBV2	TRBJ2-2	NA	TGTGCCAGCAGTGAAGGACTAATGGCGGGGACAGGGGTGGACGGGGAGCTGTTTTTT	CASSEGLMAGTGVDGELFF
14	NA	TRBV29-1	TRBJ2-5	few	TGCAGCGCCATGGACGAGAGGGGCAAAGAGACCCAGTACTTC	CSAMDERGKETQYF
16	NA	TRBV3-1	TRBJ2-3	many	TGTGCCAGCAGCCAAGTGAAGGCAGGGAGAGGAGATACGCAGTATTTT	CASSQVKAGRGDTQYF
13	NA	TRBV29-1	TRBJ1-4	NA	TGCAGCGCCTGGGACACGGTTAATGAAAAACTGTTTTTT	CSAWDTVNEKLFF
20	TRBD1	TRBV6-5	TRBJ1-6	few	TGTGCCAGCAGTTATCCGAAAACGGACAGGGAGTGGTCCTATAATTCACCCCTCCACTTT	CASSYPKTDREWSYNSPLHF